The 7 T cell receptor beta chains listed next were all sequenced from one sample in a study of technical replicates of blood from four donors. Using immunoSEQ multiplex PCR, the repertoire was profiled, and TCRdb retains in-frame clones only, with some absent. Here the sample spans about 15,000 clones, around nine tenths being singletons. The sample taken for sequencing was PBMCs. The origin of the receptors is a human donor in good health.

The gene calls are TRBV19 and TRBJ1-1; D unclear. Germline V CDR1 and CDR2: LNHDA, SQIVND (reference sequence). Between the trimmed V and J ends, which lost 8 bases and 0 bases, there was a span of 7 bases. The CDR3 runs to 12 residues. The CDR3 loop is CASSYLNTEAFF. DNA for the CDR3: TGTGCCAGTTCCTATCTGAACACTGAAGCTTTCTTT. Using reference TRBV19 and TRBJ1-1 for the parts outside the CDR3, the full variable domain is DGGITQSPKYLFRKEGQNVTLSCEQNLNHDAMYWYRQDPGQGLRLIYYSQIVNDFQKGDIAEGYSVSREKKESFPLTVTSAQKNPTAFYLCASSYLNTEAFFGQGTRLTVV.

CDR3 loop: CASSAWDRPNTEAFF. CDR3 nucleotide sequence: TGTGCCAGCAGCGCCTGGGACAGACCGAACACTGAAGCTTTCTTT. This chain links TRBV9 with TRBJ1-1; 7 positions agree with TRBD1. Trimming removed 3 bases from V and 1 base from J; junction bases left unmatched: 6. This CDR3 comprises 15 residues. Germline lookup yields CDR1 SGDLS and CDR2 YYNGEE.

The chain uses TRBV12-5 and TRBJ2-7; 10 bases fit TRBD2. The CDR3 spans 17 residues. Germline V gene sequence: CDR1 LGHNT, CDR2 FRNRAP. V gave up 0 bases and J gave up 4 bases; unmatched junction bases: 9. CDR3 DNA: TGTGCTAGTGGTTTGGTAAGCGCTAGCGGGAGATCTTACGAGCAGTACTTC. Encoded protein: CASGLVSASGRSYEQYF. Drawing the rest from reference TRBV12-5 and TRBJ2-7, the complete variable domain is DARVTQTPRHKVTEMGQEVTMRCQPILGHNTVFWYRQTMMQGLELLAYFRNRAPLDDSGMPKDRFSAEMPDATLATLKIQPSEPRDSAVYFCASGLVSASGRSYEQYFGPGTRLTVT.

The DNA of the CDR3 is TGTGCCAGTAGCGGGGTCATGGCCTACGAGCAGTACTTC. Translated, it gives CASSGVMAYEQYF. This chain joins TRBV19 and TRBJ2-7; tentative D call: TRBD2 (5 bases). This CDR3 is 13 amino acids long. V lost 6 bases to trimming and J lost 2 bases, with 11 bases between them. Germline CDR1 and CDR2: LNHDA and SQIVND (reference sequence).

The J gene is TRBJ2-1, the V gene TRBV5-1; D remains unclear. The CDR3 is 15 amino acids. Trimming removed 2 bases at V and 7 bases at J, with 16 bases between. The germline gives CDR1 SGHRS, CDR2 YFSETQ. Here the CDR3 DNA reads TGCGCCAGCAGCTTATTGCTTGGCGGTAGGAATGAGCAGTTCTTC. This encodes CASSLLLGGRNEQFF.

The rearrangement uses TRBV27 and TRBJ2-5; D is perhaps TRBD1 (7 bases). Trimming removed 6 bases at V and 4 bases at J, with 18 bases between. Germline-derived CDR1 and CDR2 are MNHEY and SMNVEV (reference sequence). The CDR3 loop spans 15 amino acids. DNA for the CDR3: TGTGCCAGCAGGACAGGGAGTTCTAGCGTAGAGACCCAGTACTTC. This gives the protein CASRTGSSSVETQYF.

The CDR3 reads CASSTQGDTEAFF. For the CDR3, the DNA is TGTGCCAGCAGCACACAGGGAGACACTGAAGCTTTCTTT. The chain uses TRBV7-3 and TRBJ1-1, with D possibly being TRBD1 (6 bases). The germline gives CDR1 SGHTA, CDR2 FQGTGA. The CDR3 runs 13 residues. V was clipped by 5 bases and J by 3 bases, with 10 bases between them.